The rows below give T cell receptor beta chains drawn from one sample of a study of control samples from healthy donors and cancer patients. Using immunoSEQ multiplex PCR, the repertoire was profiled, and TCRdb retains in-frame clones only, with some absent. Of about 100,000 clones listed, roughly 87% are singletons. The specimen sequenced was blood. These receptors were collected from a woman aged 50 to 60 in good health. Each CDR3 is given with its conserved first and last residue. D genes are given only for firm matches.

V	J	D	DNA	CDR3
TRBV7-8	TRBJ1-2	-	TGTGCCAGCAGCTTAGCATATGCCCTTAACTATGGCTACACCTTC	CASSLAYALNYGYTF
TRBV19	TRBJ1-1	-	TGTGCCAGTGGCACAGGGCTCGGCACTGAAGCTTTCTTT	CASGTGLGTEAFF
TRBV4-1	TRBJ2-1	TRBD2	TGCGCCAGCAGCCAAGATGGACTAGCGGAAGACAATGAGCAGTTCTTC	CASSQDGLAEDNEQFF
TRBV7-2	TRBJ2-3	TRBD2	TGTGCCAGCAGCGCACTAGCGGGTCCAGATACGCAGTATTTT	CASSALAGPDTQYF
TRBV27	TRBJ2-1	-	TGTGCCAGCAGTTTGCGGAGCTCCTACAATGAGCAGTTCTTC	CASSLRSSYNEQFF
TRBV12-3/TRBV12-4	TRBJ1-2	-	TGTGCCAGCTCCCGGGGGTACCGCTATGGCTACACCTTC	CASSRGYRYGYTF
TRBV3-1/TRBV3-2	TRBJ1-5	-	TGTGCCAGCAGCCAAGATAGCGGGGGCAATCAGCCCCAGCATTTT	CASSQDSGGNQPQHF
TRBV9	TRBJ1-1	-	TGTGCCAGCAGCGTCCGGACAAGTGTGGCCTTT	CASSVRTSVAF
TRBV18	TRBJ2-2	TRBD1	TGTGCCAGCTCACCACCAGCAGGGGGTTCCGGGGAGCTGTTTTTT	CASSPPAGGSGELFF
TRBV9	TRBJ1-4	-	TGTGCCAGCAGCGTAAATGGGGGATCTCCTAATGAAAAACTGTTTTTT	CASSVNGGSPNEKLFF